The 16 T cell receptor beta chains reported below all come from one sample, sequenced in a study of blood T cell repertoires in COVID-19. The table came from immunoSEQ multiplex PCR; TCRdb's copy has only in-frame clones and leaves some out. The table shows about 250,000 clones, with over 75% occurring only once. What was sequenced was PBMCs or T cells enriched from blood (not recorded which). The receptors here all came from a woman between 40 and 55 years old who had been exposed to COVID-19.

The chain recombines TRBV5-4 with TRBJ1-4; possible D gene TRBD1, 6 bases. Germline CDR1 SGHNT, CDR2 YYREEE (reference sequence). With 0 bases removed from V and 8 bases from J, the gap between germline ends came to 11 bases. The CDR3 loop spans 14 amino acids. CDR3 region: CASSLGQDEEKLFF. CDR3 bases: TGTGCCAGCAGCTTGGGACAGGATGAGGAAAAACTGTTTTTT.

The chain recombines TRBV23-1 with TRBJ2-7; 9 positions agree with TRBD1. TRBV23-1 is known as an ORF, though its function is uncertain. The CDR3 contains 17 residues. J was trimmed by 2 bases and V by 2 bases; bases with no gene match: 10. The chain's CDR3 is CASSQNPRDRAPYEQYV. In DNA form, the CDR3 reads TGCGCCAGCAGTCAAAACCCCCGGGACAGGGCGCCCTACGAGCAGTACGTC.

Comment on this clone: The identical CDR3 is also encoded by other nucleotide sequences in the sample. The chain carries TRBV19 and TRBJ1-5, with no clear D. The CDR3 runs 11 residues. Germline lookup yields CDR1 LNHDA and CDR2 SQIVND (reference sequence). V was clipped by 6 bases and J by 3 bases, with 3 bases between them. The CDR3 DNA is TGTGCCAGTAGCTCCAATCAGCCCCAGCATTTT. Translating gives CASSSNQPQHF.

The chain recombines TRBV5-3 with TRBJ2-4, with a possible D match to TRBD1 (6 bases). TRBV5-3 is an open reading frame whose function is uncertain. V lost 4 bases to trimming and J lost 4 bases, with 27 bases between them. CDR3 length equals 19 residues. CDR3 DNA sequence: TGTGCCAGAAGCCTGAGGATGGGACAAAACGCAGCCGTTAAAAACATTCAGTACTTC. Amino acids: CARSLRMGQNAAVKNIQYF.

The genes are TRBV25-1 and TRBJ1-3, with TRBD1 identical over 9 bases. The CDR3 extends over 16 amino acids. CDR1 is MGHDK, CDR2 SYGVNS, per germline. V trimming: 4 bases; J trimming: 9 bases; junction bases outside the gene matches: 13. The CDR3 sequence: CASSADDRGGVGTIYF. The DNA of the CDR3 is TGTGCCAGCAGTGCCGACGACAGGGGGGGAGTCGGCACCATATATTTT. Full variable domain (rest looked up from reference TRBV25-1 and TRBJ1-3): EADIYQTPRYLVIGTGKKITLECSQTMGHDKMYWYQQDPGMELHLIHYSYGVNSTEKGDLSSESTVSRIRTEHFPLTLESARPSHTSQYLCASSADDRGGVGTIYFGEGSWLTVV.

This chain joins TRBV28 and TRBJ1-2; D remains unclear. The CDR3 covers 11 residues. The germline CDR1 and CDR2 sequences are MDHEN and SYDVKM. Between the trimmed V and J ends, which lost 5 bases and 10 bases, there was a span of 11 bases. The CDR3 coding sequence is TGTGCCAGCAGTAGCAACCGGGACTACACCTTC. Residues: CASSSNRDYTF.

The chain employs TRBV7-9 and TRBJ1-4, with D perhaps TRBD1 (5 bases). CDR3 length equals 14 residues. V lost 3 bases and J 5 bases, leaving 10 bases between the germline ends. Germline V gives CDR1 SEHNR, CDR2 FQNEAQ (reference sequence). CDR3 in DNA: TGTGCCAGCAGCTTGGGACTCAAAAATGAAAAACTGTTTTTT. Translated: CASSLGLKNEKLFF.

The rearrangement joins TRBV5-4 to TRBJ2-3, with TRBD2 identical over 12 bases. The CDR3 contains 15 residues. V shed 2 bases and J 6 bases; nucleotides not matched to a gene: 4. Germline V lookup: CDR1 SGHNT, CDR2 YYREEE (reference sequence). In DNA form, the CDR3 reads TGTGCCAGCAGCTTAGGAACTAGCGGGGGGGATACGCAGTATTTT. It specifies CASSLGTSGGDTQYF. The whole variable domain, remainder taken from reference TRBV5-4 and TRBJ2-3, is ETGVTQSPTHLIKTRGQQVTLRCSSQSGHNTVSWYQQALGQGPQFIFQYYREEENGRGNFPPRFSGLQFPNYSSELNVNALELDDSALYLCASSLGTSGGDTQYFGPGTRLTVL.

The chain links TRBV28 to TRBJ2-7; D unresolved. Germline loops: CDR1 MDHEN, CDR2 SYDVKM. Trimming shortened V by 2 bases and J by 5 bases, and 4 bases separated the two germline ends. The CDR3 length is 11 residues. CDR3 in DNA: TGTGCCAGCAGTTTACTACACGAGCAGTACTTC. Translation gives CASSLLHEQYF.

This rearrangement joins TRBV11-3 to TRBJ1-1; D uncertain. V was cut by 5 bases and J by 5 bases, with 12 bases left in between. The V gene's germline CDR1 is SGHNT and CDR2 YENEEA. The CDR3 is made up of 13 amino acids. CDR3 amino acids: CASSRYLRTEAFF. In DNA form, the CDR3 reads TGTGCCAGCAGCCGGTACCTCCGAACTGAAGCTTTCTTT.

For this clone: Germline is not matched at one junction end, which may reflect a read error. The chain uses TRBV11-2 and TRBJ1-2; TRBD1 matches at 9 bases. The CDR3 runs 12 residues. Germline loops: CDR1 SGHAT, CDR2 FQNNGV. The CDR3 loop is CASSRDRVQHSF. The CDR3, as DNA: TGTGCCAGCAGCCGGGACAGGGTACAACACTCCTTC. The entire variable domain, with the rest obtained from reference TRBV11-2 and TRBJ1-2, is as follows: EAGVAQSPRYKIIEKRQSVAFWCNPISGHATLYWYQQILGQGPKLLIQFQNNGVVDDSQLPKDRFSAERLKGVDSTLKIQPAKLEDSAVYLCASSRDRVQHSFGSGTRLTVV.

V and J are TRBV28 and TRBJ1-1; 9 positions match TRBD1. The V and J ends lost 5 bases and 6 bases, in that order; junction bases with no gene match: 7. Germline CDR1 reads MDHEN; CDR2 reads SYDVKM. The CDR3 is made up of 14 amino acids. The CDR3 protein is CASSPGTGRAEAFF. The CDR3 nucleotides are TGTGCCAGCAGTCCTGGGACAGGGCGGGCTGAAGCTTTCTTT. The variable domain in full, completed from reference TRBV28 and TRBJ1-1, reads DVKVTQSSRYLVKRTGEKVFLECVQDMDHENMFWYRQDPGLGLRLIYFSYDVKMKEKGDIPEGYSVSREKKERFSLILESASTNQTSMYLCASSPGTGRAEAFFGQGTRLTVV.

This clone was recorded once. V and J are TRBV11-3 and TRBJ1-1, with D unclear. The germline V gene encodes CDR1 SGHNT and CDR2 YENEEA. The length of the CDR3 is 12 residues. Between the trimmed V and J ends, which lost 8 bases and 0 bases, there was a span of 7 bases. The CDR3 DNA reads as TGTGCCAGCTCGGGGATGAACACTGAAGCTTTCTTT. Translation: CASSGMNTEAFF.

The CDR3 loop is CASSLEGTGPNYSNQPQHF. CDR3 DNA sequence: TGTGCCAGCAGCTTAGAAGGCACAGGGCCTAATTATAGCAATCAGCCCCAGCATTTT. The chain has TRBV7-8 and TRBJ1-5; perhaps TRBD1 as D (6 bases). The length of the CDR3 is 19 residues. Germline V gene data show CDR1 as SGHVS and CDR2 as FQNEAQ. Trimming took off 1 base at V and 0 bases at J, with 19 bases between the two ends.

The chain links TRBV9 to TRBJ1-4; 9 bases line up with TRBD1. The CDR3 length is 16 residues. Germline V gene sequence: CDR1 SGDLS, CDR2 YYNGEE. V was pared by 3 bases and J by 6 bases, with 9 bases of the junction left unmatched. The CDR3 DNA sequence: TGTGCCAGCAGCGCCACCGCCGGGGACAGGGATGAAAAACTGTTTTTT. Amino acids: CASSATAGDRDEKLFF.

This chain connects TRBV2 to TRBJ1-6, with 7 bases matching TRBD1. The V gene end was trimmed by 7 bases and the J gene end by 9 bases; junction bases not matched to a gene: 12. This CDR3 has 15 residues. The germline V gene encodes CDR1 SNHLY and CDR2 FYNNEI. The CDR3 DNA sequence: TGTGCCAGCAAGGAGGGGGCAACGGAAAGTTCACCCCTCCACTTT. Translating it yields CASKEGATESSPLHF.